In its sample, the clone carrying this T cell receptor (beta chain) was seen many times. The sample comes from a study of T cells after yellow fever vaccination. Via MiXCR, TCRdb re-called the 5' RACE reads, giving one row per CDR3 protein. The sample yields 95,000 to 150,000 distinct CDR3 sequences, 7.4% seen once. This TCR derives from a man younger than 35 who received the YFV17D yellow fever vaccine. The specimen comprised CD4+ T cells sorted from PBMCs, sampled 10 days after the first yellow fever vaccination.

CDR3 region: CASSPGMNTEAFF. As DNA, the CDR3 is TGTGCCAGCTCACCCGGGATGAACACTGAAGCTTTCTTT. The J gene is TRBJ1-1, the V gene TRBV18; D gene ambiguous. CDR3 size: 13 residues. The V gene's germline CDR1 is KGHSH and CDR2 LQKENI. The V end was cut by 3 bases, the J end by 0 bases, with 5 bases between.